This TCR beta chain was profiled in a study of control samples from healthy donors and cancer patients (dated by TCRdb to the early 2020s). CDR1 SGHAT and CDR2 FQNNGV were looked up in the germline V gene. There are 17 amino acids in the CDR3, from cysteine to phenylalanine inclusive. Solely the CDR3 DNA is kept, with 51 bases framed from the first base. Trimming accounts for 0 bases at V and 5 bases at J, while the number of junction bases matched to no gene is 7. Libraries were built with the immunoSEQ multiplex PCR assay. Imported from immuneACCESS, the table was reduced by TCRdb to in-frame sequences with V and J called. These copies leave out some clones; in studies compared against another copy, an unresolved V gene accounts for under half, and the cause of the remainder is not known. For this sample there are 100,000 to 150,000 clones; 90% appear just once. Roughly 2.6% of the sample comes from the top ten.

In regard to this clone: Its binding antigen is unknown. No base quality values were provided; no much bigger clone lies one nucleotide off.

This chain is built from TRBV11-2 and TRBJ2-5, with 12 bases matching TRBD2. This TCR derives from a man aged 40-55 years in good health. The sample consisted of blood. CDR3 reads: CASSLEVPSGGAETQYF. The DNA is TGTGCCAGCAGCTTAGAGGTTCCTAGCGGGGGGGCCGAGACCCAGTACTTC.